The rows below give T cell receptor beta chains drawn from one sample of a study of cytomegalovirus exposure and HLA in healthy donors. Using immunoSEQ multiplex PCR, the repertoire was profiled, and TCRdb retains in-frame clones only, with some absent. Of about 190,000 clones in the sample, 79% are singletons; the top ten hold 1.6%. Specimen: PBMCs. The source is a woman between 18 and 29 years old in good health and CMV-seronegative. Each CDR3 is given with its conserved first and last residue. The D gene is left open where the match is weak. Size is omitted from some rows. Given values are once, few, many or a class for expanded clones.

v_call	d_call	cdr3_length	clone_size	j_call	cdr3_nt	cdr3_aa
TRBV9	.	15	.	TRBJ1-1	TGTGCCAGCAGCGTAGCTGGTGACAGATACACTGAAGCTTTCTTT	CASSVAGDRYTEAFF
TRBV28	.	16	.	TRBJ2-4	TGTGCCAGCAGTGACGACTATTCTCTAGCCAAAAACATTCAGTACTTC	CASSDDYSLAKNIQYF
TRBV7-2	.	15	.	TRBJ2-7	TGTGCCAGCAGGGTCGGGGGAGCAGCGTCCTACGAGCAGTACTTC	CASRVGGAASYEQYF
TRBV6-1	.	18	.	TRBJ1-1	TGTGCCAGCAGTGAAGCGGAACGATTTGGCAGGGGGAACACTGAAGCTTTCTTT	CASSEAERFGRGNTEAFF
TRBV11-3	.	15	.	TRBJ2-2	TGTGCCAGCAGCTCTGGAGTCCCGAACACCGGGGAGCTGTTTTTT	CASSSGVPNTGELFF
TRBV5-8	TRBD1	15	.	TRBJ2-3	TGTGCCAGCAGCTCGGGACAGGTACGCACAGATACGCAGTATTTT	CASSSGQVRTDTQYF
TRBV6-1	TRBD2	15	.	TRBJ2-3	TGTGCCAGCAGTGAAAGCGGGACTAGCACAGATACGCAGTATTTT	CASSESGTSTDTQYF
TRBV29-1	.	13	few	TRBJ1-2	TGCAGCGTTGGCCCAAGCGAAGGCTATGGCTACACCTTC	CSVGPSEGYGYTF
TRBV28	.	14	.	TRBJ1-1	TGTGCCAGCAGTTTATCAGGGGAAAAAACCGAAGCTTTCTTT	CASSLSGEKTEAFF
TRBV29-1	.	13	.	TRBJ1-1	TGCAGCGTTGAGCGGGGTACCGGCACTGAAGCTTTCTTT	CSVERGTGTEAFF
TRBV6-1	TRBD1	13	.	TRBJ2-7	TGTGCCAGCACCCACAGGGGGCAATACGAGCAGTACTTC	CASTHRGQYEQYF
TRBV5-4	.	13	few	TRBJ2-1	TGTGCCAGCAGCTTGGGGGGGACTGGGGTGCAGTTCTTC	CASSLGGTGVQFF
TRBV2	.	14	once	TRBJ1-3	TGTGCCAGCAGAATGGACAGTTCTGGAAACACCATATATTTT	CASRMDSSGNTIYF
TRBV27	.	14	.	TRBJ2-1	TGTGCCAGCAGTTTCCGGAGCTCCTACAATGAGCAGTTCTTC	CASSFRSSYNEQFF
TRBV5-1	TRBD2	15	.	TRBJ2-2	TGCGCCAGCAGCTTAGCGGGGGTAAAGACCGGGGAGCTGTTTTTT	CASSLAGVKTGELFF
TRBV5-1	.	15	.	TRBJ1-6	TGCGCCAGCAGCCCTGGACAGAATTATAATTCACCCCTCCACTTT	CASSPGQNYNSPLHF
TRBV5-6	.	14	.	TRBJ1-2	TGTGCCAGCAGCTTGGGCCCGAGAAACTATGGCTACACCTTC	CASSLGPRNYGYTF
TRBV30	TRBD1	13	.	TRBJ1-3	TGTGCCTGGACTGGGACAGGGCGTGACACCATATATTTT	CAWTGTGRDTIYF
TRBV2	.	11	.	TRBJ1-3	TGTGCCTACCTCCTCCGGGACACCATATATTTT	CAYLLRDTIYF
TRBV4-2	TRBD2	17	.	TRBJ2-1	TGTGCCAGCAGCCAAAATGTACTAGCGGGAGGGTACAATGAGCAGTTCTTC	CASSQNVLAGGYNEQFF